Presented here are 32 T cell receptor beta chains from one specimen sequenced in a study of cytomegalovirus exposure and HLA in healthy donors. The PCR contained 60 Vbeta and 13 Jbeta primers. Repertoires were generated with immunoSEQ multiplex PCR, while TCRdb's copy carries only in-frame clones and drops some. Of 80,000 to 95,000 clones in the sample, around four fifths were seen once. The sequencing sample was made of PBMCs. Receptor source: a woman aged 18-29 years in good health and CMV-seropositive.

The V gene is TRBV4-1, the J gene TRBJ1-1; no reliable D call. Germline V CDR1 and CDR2: MGHRA, YSYEKL. The length of the CDR3 is 17 residues. Trimming left V 1 base short and J 7 bases short, with 22 bases between. The CDR3 here is CASSQVYQIRTSGEAFF. The CDR3 nucleotides read TGCGCCAGCAGCCAAGTTTATCAGATCAGAACAAGTGGTGAAGCTTTCTTT.

V usage is TRBV28 and J usage is TRBJ1-2, with 9 nucleotides matching TRBD1. This CDR3 has 21 amino acids. Germline V lookup: CDR1 MDHEN, CDR2 SYDVKM. V dropped 5 bases and J dropped 0; count of bases not matched to a gene: 22. The CDR3 region has the DNA TGTGCCAGCAGTCCCGCCTGGGGAATCCGGGACAGGGTAGGATCTAACTATGGCTACACCTTC. Amino acids: CASSPAWGIRDRVGSNYGYTF.

In this sample, this clone turned up a few times. The chain recombines TRBV27 with TRBJ1-1, with D perhaps TRBD1 (6 bases). Germline values: CDR1 MNHEY, CDR2 SMNVEV (reference sequence). This CDR3 has 13 residues. The V gene lost 8 bases and the J gene lost 7 bases, with 17 bases spanning the gap. DNA of the CDR3: TGTGCCAGCCGAACAGGGTGGTCGGATGAAGCTTTCTTT. Amino acids: CASRTGWSDEAFF.

The chain carries TRBV6-6 and TRBJ1-2; unclear D gene. The CDR3 loop spans 14 amino acids. Germline V CDR1 and CDR2: MNHNY, SVGAGI (reference sequence). V gave up 5 bases and J gave up 6 bases, with 16 bases separating them. For the CDR3, the DNA is TGTGCCAGCAGTCATACCCTTTCTGGCAATGGCTACACCTTC. Protein sequence: CASSHTLSGNGYTF.

The rearrangement joins TRBV15 to TRBJ1-5, with D possibly being TRBD1 (6 bases). Trimming removed 4 bases at V and 6 bases at J, with 13 bases between. The CDR3 spans 14 residues. Looked up from germline, CDR1 is LNHNV and CDR2 is YYDKDF (reference sequence). CDR3 sequence: CATSISGVVQPQHF. CDR3 DNA sequence: TGTGCCACCAGCATCTCAGGGGTTGTTCAGCCCCAGCATTTT.

This chain uses TRBV29-1 with TRBJ1-1; D gene ambiguous. The V and J ends lost 7 bases and 0 bases respectively, with 9 bases between them. Germline loops: CDR1 SQVTM, CDR2 ANQGSEA. This CDR3 comprises 12 residues. CDR3 coding DNA: TGCAGCGCGAAACGGTTGAACACTGAAGCTTTCTTT. The encoded protein is CSAKRLNTEAFF.

The V gene is TRBV5-6, the J gene TRBJ1-1; D is unresolved. V was cut by 2 bases and J by 1 base, with 9 bases left in between. The CDR3 is 14 residues long. In germline, CDR1 is SGHDT, CDR2 YYEEEE. The CDR3 region has the DNA TGTGCCAGCAGCTTCGCGCCAGGGAACACTGAAGCTTTCTTT. Encoded protein: CASSFAPGNTEAFF.

The gene calls are TRBV9 and TRBJ2-3; 8 bases are a match to TRBD2. CDR1 is SGDLS and CDR2 is YYNGEE in the germline V gene. The CDR3 spans 16 residues. With 4 bases clipped from V and 2 bases from J, the junction kept 9 bases outside the gene matches. CDR3 nucleotide sequence: TGTGCCAGCAGCCCGCTATCTAGCGGGTACACAGATACGCAGTATTTT. Translation: CASSPLSSGYTDTQYF.

The chain uses TRBV9 and TRBJ2-1; 9 nucleotides match TRBD2. Germline V gives CDR1 SGDLS, CDR2 YYNGEE. The trim removed 0 bases at V and 4 bases at J, leaving 5 bases unmatched. The CDR3 sequence is 16 residues long. The CDR3 bases are TGTGCCAGCAGCGTAGACCTAGCGGGGAAGTACAATGAGCAGTTCTTC. Encoded protein: CASSVDLAGKYNEQFF.

The rearrangement links TRBV5-4 to TRBJ2-1; 7 bases are shared with TRBD2. There are 16 residues in the CDR3. Germline V gene lookup returns CDR1 SGHNT and CDR2 YYREEE (reference sequence). V gave up 0 bases and J gave up 7 bases; unmatched junction bases: 10. In DNA form, the CDR3 reads TGTGCCAGCAGCTTGGTTTCGACTAGCTTGGGAAATGAGCAGTTCTTC. Amino acid sequence: CASSLVSTSLGNEQFF. The entire variable domain, with the rest obtained from reference TRBV5-4 and TRBJ2-1, is as follows: ETGVTQSPTHLIKTRGQQVTLRCSSQSGHNTVSWYQQALGQGPQFIFQYYREEENGRGNFPPRFSGLQFPNYSSELNVNALELDDSALYLCASSLVSTSLGNEQFFGPGTRLTVL.

V gene TRBV6-6 combines with J gene TRBJ2-1; 9 nucleotides match TRBD1. J lost 7 bases, V lost 5 bases, and 6 bases had no gene match. The CDR3 is 14 residues long. From germline, CDR1 is MNHNY and CDR2 SVGAGI (reference sequence). This CDR3 reads CASSQQGALNEQFF. The CDR3 coding sequence is TGTGCCAGCAGTCAACAGGGGGCATTAAATGAGCAGTTCTTC.

The chain employs TRBV7-9 and TRBJ2-5; D may be TRBD2 (6 bases). Trimming removed 4 bases from V and 3 bases from J, with 12 bases in between. The CDR3 spans 14 residues. The germline V gene has CDR1 SEHNR and CDR2 FQNEAQ (reference sequence). CDR3 sequence reads: CASSSWGDEETQYF. In DNA, the CDR3 is TGTGCCAGCAGCTCCTGGGGGGATGAAGAGACCCAGTACTTC.

This clone is a singleton in its sample. The chain carries TRBV6-5 and TRBJ1-2, with D hard to call. Germline V CDR1 and CDR2: MNHEY, SVGAGI. CDR3 length: 11 amino acids. Trimming pared 6 bases from V and 5 bases from J, leaving 7 bases between. CDR3 nucleotide sequence: TGTGCCAGCAGCCGGGGTTATGGCTACACCTTC. This sequence encodes CASSRGYGYTF.

The J gene is TRBJ1-1, the V gene TRBV6-5; the match to TRBD1 covers 8 bases. The V gene end was trimmed by 7 bases and the J gene end by 1 base; junction bases not matched to a gene: 5. The CDR3 has 14 amino acids. The germline gives CDR1 MNHEY, CDR2 SVGAGI. In DNA form, the CDR3 reads TGTGCCAGCACCCCGGACAGGGCGAACACTGAAGCTTTCTTT. Translated: CASTPDRANTEAFF.

The CDR3 protein is CASSNRDRGNSPLHF. The CDR3 DNA reads TGTGCCAGCAGTAACCGGGACAGGGGAAATTCACCCCTCCACTTT. The chain joins TRBV6-5 to TRBJ1-6, with 10 bases that match TRBD1. This CDR3 has 15 residues. The germline CDR1 and CDR2 sequences are MNHEY and SVGAGI. The ends lost 5 bases at V and 7 bases at J; junction bases unmatched: 5.

In this sample, this clone turned up once. V and J are TRBV28 and TRBJ1-1, with 7 bases matching TRBD1. The J segment lost 3 bases and the V segment lost 1 base, leaving 5 bases of the junction unmatched. The CDR3 contains 15 residues. CDR1 and CDR2 (germline): MDHEN, SYDVKM. The CDR3 loop reads CASSLLSGGDTEAFF. CDR3 sequence (DNA): TGTGCCAGCAGTTTATTGTCAGGGGGAGACACTGAAGCTTTCTTT. The full variable domain, its missing parts supplied by reference TRBV28 and TRBJ1-1, is DVKVTQSSRYLVKRTGEKVFLECVQDMDHENMFWYRQDPGLGLRLIYFSYDVKMKEKGDIPEGYSVSREKKERFSLILESASTNQTSMYLCASSLLSGGDTEAFFGQGTRLTVV.

The rearrangement links TRBV18 to TRBJ2-7; TRBD2 matches at 7 bases. Germline assignment: CDR1 KGHSH and CDR2 LQKENI. CDR3 length equals 15 residues. V dropped 3 bases and J dropped 0; count of bases not matched to a gene: 5. CDR3 DNA: TGTGCCAGCTCACCCCCTAGCGGCCACTCCTACGAGCAGTACTTC. Translation: CASSPPSGHSYEQYF. Supplemented by reference TRBV18 and TRBJ2-7, the full variable domain reads NAGVMQNPRHLVRRRGQEARLRCSPMKGHSHVYWYRQLPEEGLKFMVYLQKENIIDESGMPKERFSAEFPKEGPSILRIQQVVRGDSAAYFCASSPPSGHSYEQYFGPGTRLTVT.

This sequence joins TRBV6-1 and TRBJ1-2; D gene ambiguous. V lost 0 bases to trimming and J lost 4 bases, with 9 bases between them. The CDR3 consists of 14 residues. Germline V gene sequence: CDR1 MNHNS, CDR2 SASEGT. The DNA of the CDR3 is TGTGCCAGCAGTGAAGCGCTTCTAGGCTATGGCTACACCTTC. Amino acids: CASSEALLGYGYTF.

J is TRBJ1-5 and V is TRBV2, with TRBD1 identical over 7 bases. The CDR3 totals 16 residues. The J segment lost 2 bases and the V segment lost 3 bases, leaving 7 bases of the junction unmatched. Germline V lookup: CDR1 SNHLY, CDR2 FYNNEI. The CDR3 DNA reads as TGTGCCAGCAGTGATGGAGGGGGCAGAGGCAATCAGCCCCAGCATTTT. Residues: CASSDGGGRGNQPQHF.

The chain employs TRBV19 and TRBJ1-2; D gene ambiguous. Per germline, CDR1 LNHDA and CDR2 SQIVND (reference sequence). The CDR3 covers 13 residues. Trimming pared 7 bases from V and 4 bases from J, leaving 13 bases between. Here the CDR3 reads CASTFAALYGYTF. The CDR3, as DNA: TGTGCCAGTACGTTCGCAGCGCTCTATGGCTACACCTTC.

J is TRBJ1-2 and V is TRBV7-9, with D maybe TRBD1 (6 bases). The germline CDR1 and CDR2 sequences are SEHNR and FQNEAQ (reference sequence). The CDR3 totals 17 residues. V lost 6 bases and J lost 8, with 28 bases in between. The CDR3 sequence is CASRQWVRTGKGRGYTF. DNA for the CDR3: TGTGCCAGCAGACAATGGGTAAGAACAGGGAAAGGTAGGGGCTACACCTTC.

The chain uses TRBV4-1 and TRBJ2-5; 7 bases align to TRBD2. The DNA end is more similar to TRBJ2-7, so the J call may be wrong. CDR3 size: 15 residues. Germline CDR1 reads MGHRA; CDR2 reads YSYEKL. CDR3 region: CASSQGLAATYEQYF. CDR3 in DNA: TGCGCCAGCAGCCAGGGGCTAGCGGCGACCTACGAGCAGTACTTC.

The J gene is TRBJ1-2, the V gene TRBV7-9, with D perhaps matching TRBD1 (5 bases). Germline assignment: CDR1 SEHNR and CDR2 FQNEAQ (reference sequence). V lost 4 bases, J lost 3 bases, and 27 bases lay in between. CDR3 length equals 19 residues. The CDR3 nucleotides are TGTGCCAGCAGCTCCGGACACGTTGGGGCGATCTTCTATGACTATGGCTACACCTTC. Amino acid sequence: CASSSGHVGAIFYDYGYTF.

About this clone itself: The CDR3 ends on some other residue instead of the conserved phenylalanine or tryptophan, so this is likely a read error. The rearrangement joins TRBV25-1 to TRBJ2-2; 8 bases match TRBD2. Germline V lookup: CDR1 MGHDK, CDR2 SYGVNS. This CDR3 has 16 residues. Trimming cost V 4 bases and J 7 bases; bases outside gene matches: 11. Here the CDR3 DNA reads TGTGCCAGCAGTGTCGCCGGGAGGGCCGGGGACGGGGAGCTGTTTTTG. This gives the protein CASSVAGRAGDGELFL.

This rearrangement joins TRBV10-3 to TRBJ2-3; the D gene is possibly TRBD1 (6 bases). V was pared by 3 bases and J by 7 bases, with 20 bases between. This CDR3 is built from 16 residues. The germline V gene encodes CDR1 ENHRY and CDR2 SYGVKD. The CDR3 DNA is TGTGCCATCAGTGAATTAACACTGGAAAGGGGGAATACGCAGTATTTT. Translating gives CAISELTLERGNTQYF.

The chain uses TRBV28 and TRBJ1-5; 12 bases fit TRBD1. CDR1 MDHEN and CDR2 SYDVKM come from the germline V gene. This CDR3 has 19 amino acids. Losses at the gene ends were 5 bases for V and 0 bases for J; bases not matched to a gene: 11. This CDR3 reads CASSAGPGQGAPSNQPQHF. Written as DNA, the CDR3 is TGTGCCAGCAGTGCCGGACCGGGACAGGGGGCACCTAGCAATCAGCCCCAGCATTTT. The whole variable domain, filled in from reference TRBV28 and TRBJ1-5, reads DVKVTQSSRYLVKRTGEKVFLECVQDMDHENMFWYRQDPGLGLRLIYFSYDVKMKEKGDIPEGYSVSREKKERFSLILESASTNQTSMYLCASSAGPGQGAPSNQPQHFGDGTRLSIL.

This rearrangement joins TRBV6-1 to TRBJ2-1; a possible D gene is TRBD1 (5 bases). The CDR3 totals 15 residues. The V end was cut by 11 bases, the J end by 0 bases, with 17 bases between. Per the germline V gene, CDR1 is MNHNS and CDR2 is SASEGT. CDR3 region: CAVPQKGFSYNEQFF. CDR3 in DNA: TGTGCCGTACCACAAAAGGGGTTCTCCTACAATGAGCAGTTCTTC.

The chain employs TRBV9 and TRBJ1-2; D remains unclear. The V end lost 0 bases, the J end lost 6 bases, and 12 bases lay between the germline ends. The CDR3 sequence is 14 residues long. Germline CDR1 reads SGDLS; CDR2 reads YYNGEE. CDR3 sequence (DNA): TGTGCCAGCAGCGTAGACTTCGGTCGGGATGGCTACACCTTC. Translation gives CASSVDFGRDGYTF.

The V call is TRBV5-1, the J call TRBJ1-4; D remains unclear. Per the germline V gene, CDR1 is SGHRS and CDR2 is YFSETQ. CDR3 size: 15 residues. V shed 3 bases and J shed 0 bases, with 9 bases lying between them. The CDR3: CASSSSGATNEKLFF. DNA for the CDR3: TGCGCCAGCAGCTCGTCGGGAGCAACTAATGAAAAACTGTTTTTT.

The chain links TRBV15 to TRBJ1-3; D is perhaps TRBD1 (6 bases). Trimming removed 5 bases from V and 3 bases from J, with 17 bases in between. CDR1 is LNHNV, CDR2 YYDKDF, per germline (reference sequence). The CDR3 is 16 residues long. CDR3 residues: CATSDQAGGGGNTIYF. The CDR3 region has the DNA TGTGCCACCAGCGATCAAGCGGGGGGCGGTGGAAACACCATATATTTT. Variable domain in full (rest from reference TRBV15 and TRBJ1-3): DAMVIQNPRYQVTQFGKPVTLSCSQTLNHNVMYWYQQKSSQAPKLLFHYYDKDFNNEADTPDNFQSRRPNTSFCFLDIRSPGLGDTAMYLCATSDQAGGGGNTIYFGEGSWLTVV.

This clone was found a few times. The chain has TRBV4-1 and TRBJ2-7, with TRBD2 matching 9 bases. Germline CDR1 MGHRA, CDR2 YSYEKL. The junction had 13 bases not matched to a gene; V was cut back by 0 bases and J by 4 bases. This CDR3 has 18 residues. In DNA form, the CDR3 reads TGCGCCAGCAGCCAAGAGGCCCCCGGGGCGGGAGGGGAGTACGAGCAGTACTTC. It translates to CASSQEAPGAGGEYEQYF.

J is TRBJ2-4 and V is TRBV28; the match to TRBD1 covers 8 bases. CDR3 length equals 13 residues. Germline assignment: CDR1 MDHEN and CDR2 SYDVKM. V shed 6 bases, J shed 6 bases, and the junction held 4 bases outside the gene matches. The CDR3 DNA follows: TGTGCCAGCAGACAGGGGGGCCGAAACATTCAGTACTTC. It yields the protein CASRQGGRNIQYF.